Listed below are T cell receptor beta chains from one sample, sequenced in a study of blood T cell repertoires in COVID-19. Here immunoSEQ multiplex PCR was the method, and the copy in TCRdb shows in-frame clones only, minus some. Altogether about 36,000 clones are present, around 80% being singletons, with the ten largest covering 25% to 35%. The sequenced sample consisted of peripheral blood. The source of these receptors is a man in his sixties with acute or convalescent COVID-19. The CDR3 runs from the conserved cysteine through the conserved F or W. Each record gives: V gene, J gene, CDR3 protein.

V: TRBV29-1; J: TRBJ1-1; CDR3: CSVAGRMNTEAFF
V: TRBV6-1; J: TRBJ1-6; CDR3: CASSEGMEGNSPLHF
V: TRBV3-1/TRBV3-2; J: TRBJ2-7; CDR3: CASSRTSGSYEQYF
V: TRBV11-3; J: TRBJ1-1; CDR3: CASSQHSGTLNTEAFF
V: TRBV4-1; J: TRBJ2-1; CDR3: CASSQDRAGRNEQFF
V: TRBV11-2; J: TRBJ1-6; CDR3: CASSLSGMGGTYNSPLHF
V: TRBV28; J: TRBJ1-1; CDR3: CASSRTFQAFF
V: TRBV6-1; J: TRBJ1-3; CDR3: CASSEDRSGNTIYF
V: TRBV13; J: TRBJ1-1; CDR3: CASSFGAGRERAEAFF
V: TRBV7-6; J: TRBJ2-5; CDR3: CASSLETLGGLTETQYF
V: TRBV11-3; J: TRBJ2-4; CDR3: CASSPDRGQGIQYF
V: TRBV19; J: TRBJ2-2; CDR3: CASSIGTANTGELFF
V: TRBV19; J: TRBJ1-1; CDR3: CASSRDRGRDTEAFF
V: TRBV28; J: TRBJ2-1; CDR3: CASSSNEDEQFF
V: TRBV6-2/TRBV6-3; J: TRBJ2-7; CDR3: CASSYSMGPVDRDAYEQYF
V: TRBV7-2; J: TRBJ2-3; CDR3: CASSFGYTDTQYF
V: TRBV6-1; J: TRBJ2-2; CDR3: CASSELGATGELFF
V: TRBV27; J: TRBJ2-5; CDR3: CASSFTGPGMGETQYF
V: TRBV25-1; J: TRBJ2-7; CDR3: CASSEGIGGNEYEQYF
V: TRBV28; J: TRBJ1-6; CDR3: CASSLTGAGGSPLHF
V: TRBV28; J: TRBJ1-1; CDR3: CASALGSLVGNTEAFF
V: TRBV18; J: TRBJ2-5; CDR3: CASSPKRETQYF
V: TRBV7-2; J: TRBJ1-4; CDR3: CASSWTGSNEKLFF
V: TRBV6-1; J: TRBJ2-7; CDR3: CASSEQRYEQYF
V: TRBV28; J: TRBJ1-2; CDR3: CASSLEGRNYGYTF
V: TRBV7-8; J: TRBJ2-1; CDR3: CASSLIADRVNEQFF
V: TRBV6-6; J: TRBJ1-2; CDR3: CASTRGAGPNYGYTF
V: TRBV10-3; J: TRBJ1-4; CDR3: CAISDPSTGSPEKLFF
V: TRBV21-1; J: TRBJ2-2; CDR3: CASRITGGASTGELFF
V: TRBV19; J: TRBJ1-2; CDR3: CASSGQGLNYGYTF
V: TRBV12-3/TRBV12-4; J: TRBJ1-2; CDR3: CASTKDRVGYTF